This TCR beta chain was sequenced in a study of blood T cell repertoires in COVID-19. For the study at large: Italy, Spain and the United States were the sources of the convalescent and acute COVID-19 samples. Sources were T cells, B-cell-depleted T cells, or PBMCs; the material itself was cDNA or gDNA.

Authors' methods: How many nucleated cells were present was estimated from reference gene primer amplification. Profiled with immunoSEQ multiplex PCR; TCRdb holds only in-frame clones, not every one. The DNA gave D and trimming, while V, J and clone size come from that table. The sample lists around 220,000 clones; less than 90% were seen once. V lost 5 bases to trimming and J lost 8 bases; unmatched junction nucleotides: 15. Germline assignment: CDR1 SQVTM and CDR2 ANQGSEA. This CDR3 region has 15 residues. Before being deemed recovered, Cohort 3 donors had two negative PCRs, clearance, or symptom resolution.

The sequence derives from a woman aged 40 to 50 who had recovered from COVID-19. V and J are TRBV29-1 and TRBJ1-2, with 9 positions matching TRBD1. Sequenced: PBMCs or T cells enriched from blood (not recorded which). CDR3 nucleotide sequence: TGCAGCGTTCCAGAGAAAGACAGGGGGGGTAGAGGCTACACCTTC. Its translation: CSVPEKDRGGRGYTF.